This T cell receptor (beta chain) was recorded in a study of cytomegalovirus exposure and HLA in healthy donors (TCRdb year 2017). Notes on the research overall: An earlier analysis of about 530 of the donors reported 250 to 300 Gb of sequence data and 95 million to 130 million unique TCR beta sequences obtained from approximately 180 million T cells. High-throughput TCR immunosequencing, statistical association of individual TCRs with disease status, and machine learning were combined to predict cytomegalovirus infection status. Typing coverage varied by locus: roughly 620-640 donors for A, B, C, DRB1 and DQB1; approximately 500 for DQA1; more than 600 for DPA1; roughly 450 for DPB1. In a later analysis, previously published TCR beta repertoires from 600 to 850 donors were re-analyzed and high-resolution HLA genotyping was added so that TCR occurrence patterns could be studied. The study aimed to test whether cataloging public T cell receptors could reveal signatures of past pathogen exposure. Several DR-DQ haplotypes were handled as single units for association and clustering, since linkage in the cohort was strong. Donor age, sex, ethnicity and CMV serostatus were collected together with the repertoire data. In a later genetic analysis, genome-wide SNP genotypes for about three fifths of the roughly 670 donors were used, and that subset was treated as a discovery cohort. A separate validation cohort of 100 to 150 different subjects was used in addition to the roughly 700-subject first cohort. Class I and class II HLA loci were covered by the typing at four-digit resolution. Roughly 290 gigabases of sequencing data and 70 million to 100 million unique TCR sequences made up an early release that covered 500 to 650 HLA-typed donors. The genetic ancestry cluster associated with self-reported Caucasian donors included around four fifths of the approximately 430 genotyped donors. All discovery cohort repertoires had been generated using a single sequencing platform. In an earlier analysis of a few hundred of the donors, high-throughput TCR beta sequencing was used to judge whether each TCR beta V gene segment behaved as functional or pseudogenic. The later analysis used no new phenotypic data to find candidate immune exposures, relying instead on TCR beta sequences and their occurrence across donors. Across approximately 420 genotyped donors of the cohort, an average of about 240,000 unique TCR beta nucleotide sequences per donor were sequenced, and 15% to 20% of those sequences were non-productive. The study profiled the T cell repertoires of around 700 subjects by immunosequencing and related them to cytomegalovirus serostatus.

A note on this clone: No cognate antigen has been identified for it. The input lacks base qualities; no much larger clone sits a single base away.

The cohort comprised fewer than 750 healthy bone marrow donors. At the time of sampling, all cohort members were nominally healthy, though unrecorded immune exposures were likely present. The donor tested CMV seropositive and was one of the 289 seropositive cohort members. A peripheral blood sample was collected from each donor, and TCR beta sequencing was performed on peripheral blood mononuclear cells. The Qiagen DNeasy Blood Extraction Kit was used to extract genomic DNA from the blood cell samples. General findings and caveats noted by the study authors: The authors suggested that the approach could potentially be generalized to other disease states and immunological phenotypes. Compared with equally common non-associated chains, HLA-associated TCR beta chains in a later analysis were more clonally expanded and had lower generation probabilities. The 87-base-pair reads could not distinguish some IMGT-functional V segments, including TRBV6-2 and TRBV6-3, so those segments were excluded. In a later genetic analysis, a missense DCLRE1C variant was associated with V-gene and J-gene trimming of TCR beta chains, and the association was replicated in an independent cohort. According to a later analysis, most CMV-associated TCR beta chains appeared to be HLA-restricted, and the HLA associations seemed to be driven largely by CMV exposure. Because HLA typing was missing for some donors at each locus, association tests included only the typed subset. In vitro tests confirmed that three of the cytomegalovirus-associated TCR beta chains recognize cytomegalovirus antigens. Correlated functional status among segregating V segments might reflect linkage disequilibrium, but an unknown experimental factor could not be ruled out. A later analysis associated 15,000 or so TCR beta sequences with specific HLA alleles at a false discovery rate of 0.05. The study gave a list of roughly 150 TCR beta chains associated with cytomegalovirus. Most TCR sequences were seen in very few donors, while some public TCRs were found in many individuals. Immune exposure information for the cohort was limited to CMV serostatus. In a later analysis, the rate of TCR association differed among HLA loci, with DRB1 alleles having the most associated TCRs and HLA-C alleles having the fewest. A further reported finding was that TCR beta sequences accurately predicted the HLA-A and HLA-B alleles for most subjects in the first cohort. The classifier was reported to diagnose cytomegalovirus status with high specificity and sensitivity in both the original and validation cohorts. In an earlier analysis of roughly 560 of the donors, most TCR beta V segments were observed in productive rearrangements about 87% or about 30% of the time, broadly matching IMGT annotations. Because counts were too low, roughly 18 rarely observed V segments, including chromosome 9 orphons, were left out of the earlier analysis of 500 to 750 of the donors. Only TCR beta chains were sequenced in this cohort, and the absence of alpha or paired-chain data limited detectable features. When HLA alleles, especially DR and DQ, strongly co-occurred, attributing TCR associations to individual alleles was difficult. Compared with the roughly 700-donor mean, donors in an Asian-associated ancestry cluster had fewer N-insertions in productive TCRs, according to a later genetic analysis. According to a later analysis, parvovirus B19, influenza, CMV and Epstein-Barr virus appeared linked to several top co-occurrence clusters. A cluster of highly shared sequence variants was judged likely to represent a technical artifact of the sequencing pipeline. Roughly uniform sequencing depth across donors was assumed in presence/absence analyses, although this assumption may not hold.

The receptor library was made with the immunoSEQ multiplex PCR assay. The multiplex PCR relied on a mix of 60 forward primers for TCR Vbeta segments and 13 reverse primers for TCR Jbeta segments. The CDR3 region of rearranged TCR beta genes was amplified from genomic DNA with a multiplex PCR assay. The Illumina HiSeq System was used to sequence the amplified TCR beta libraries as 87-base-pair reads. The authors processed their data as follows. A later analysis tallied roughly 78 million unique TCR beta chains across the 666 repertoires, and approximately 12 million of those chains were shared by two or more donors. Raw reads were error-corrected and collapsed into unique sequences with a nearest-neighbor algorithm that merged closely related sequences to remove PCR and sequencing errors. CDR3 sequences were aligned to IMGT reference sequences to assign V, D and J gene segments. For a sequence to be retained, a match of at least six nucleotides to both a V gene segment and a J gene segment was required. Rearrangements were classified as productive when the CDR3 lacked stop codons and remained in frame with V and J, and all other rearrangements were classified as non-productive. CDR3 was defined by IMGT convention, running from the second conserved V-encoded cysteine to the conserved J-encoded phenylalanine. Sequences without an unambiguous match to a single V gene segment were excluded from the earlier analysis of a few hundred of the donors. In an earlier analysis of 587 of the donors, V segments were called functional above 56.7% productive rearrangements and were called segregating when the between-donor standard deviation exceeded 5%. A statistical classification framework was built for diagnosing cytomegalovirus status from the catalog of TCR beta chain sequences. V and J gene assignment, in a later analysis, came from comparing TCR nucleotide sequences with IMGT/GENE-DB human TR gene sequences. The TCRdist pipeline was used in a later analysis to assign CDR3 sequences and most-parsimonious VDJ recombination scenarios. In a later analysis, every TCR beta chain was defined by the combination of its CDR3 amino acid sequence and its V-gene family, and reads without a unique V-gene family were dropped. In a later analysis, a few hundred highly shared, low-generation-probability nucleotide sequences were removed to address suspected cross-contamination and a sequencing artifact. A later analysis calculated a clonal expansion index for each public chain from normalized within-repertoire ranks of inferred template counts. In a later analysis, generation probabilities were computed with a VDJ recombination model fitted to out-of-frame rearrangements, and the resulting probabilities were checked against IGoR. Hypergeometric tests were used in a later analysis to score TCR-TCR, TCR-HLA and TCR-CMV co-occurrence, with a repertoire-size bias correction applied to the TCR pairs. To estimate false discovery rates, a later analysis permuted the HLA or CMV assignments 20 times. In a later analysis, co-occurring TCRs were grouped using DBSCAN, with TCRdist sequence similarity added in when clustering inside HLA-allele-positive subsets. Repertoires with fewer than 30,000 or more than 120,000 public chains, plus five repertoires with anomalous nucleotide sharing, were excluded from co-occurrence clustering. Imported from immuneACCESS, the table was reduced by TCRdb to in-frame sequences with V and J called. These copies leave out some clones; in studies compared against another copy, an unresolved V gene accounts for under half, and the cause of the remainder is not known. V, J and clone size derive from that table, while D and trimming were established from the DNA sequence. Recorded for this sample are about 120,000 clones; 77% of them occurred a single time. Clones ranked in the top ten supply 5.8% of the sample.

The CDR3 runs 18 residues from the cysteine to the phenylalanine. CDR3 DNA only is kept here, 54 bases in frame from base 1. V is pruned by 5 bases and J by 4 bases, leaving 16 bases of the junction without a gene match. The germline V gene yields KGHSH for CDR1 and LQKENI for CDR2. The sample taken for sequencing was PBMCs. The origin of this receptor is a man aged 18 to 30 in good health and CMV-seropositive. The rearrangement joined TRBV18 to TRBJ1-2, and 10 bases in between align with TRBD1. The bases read TGTGCCAGCTCAGTCGGACAGGGGGATAAAATCTTACCCTATGGCTACACCTTC. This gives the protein CASSVGQGDKILPYGYTF.